This T cell receptor (beta chain) is from a study of blood T cell repertoires in COVID-19. Study-level background: Sample material is recorded as cDNA or gDNA derived from T cells, B-cell-depleted T cells, or PBMCs.

Seattle's cohort entered during active infection and was followed longitudinally. Per the study methods: Counts of nucleated cells, estimated from reference gene primer amplification, were obtained. Sequencing was performed with immunoSEQ multiplex PCR; in TCRdb, only in-frame clones are kept and a portion is missing. The DNA was the basis for D and trimming; V, J and clone size are from that table. This table holds just under 350,000 clones, approximately 87% found once. This clone was observed once. The CDR3 totals 14 residues. After removal of 5 bases from V and 2 bases from J, the junction contained 6 bases not matched to a gene. Germline-derived CDR1 and CDR2 are SGHNT and YENEEA.

Sequencing was carried out using peripheral blood. The TCR was taken from a woman aged 45-60 years with COVID-19, enrolled during active disease. The chain employs TRBV11-3 and TRBJ2-7; TRBD1 agrees at 7 bases. CDR3 protein: CASSQRDRAYEQYF. The CDR3 bases are TGTGCCAGCAGCCAACGTGACAGGGCCTACGAGCAGTACTTC.